This TCR beta chain was observed in a study of T cell responses to AZD1222 COVID-19 vaccine. Clones were sequenced by immunoSEQ multiplex PCR, and TCRdb holds only the in-frame ones, with some missing. Here the sample spans about 130,000 clones, under 90% being singletons. Whole-study findings and limits: Clonal diversity was possibly underestimated; the donors were predominantly white British and more often female. The reported proportion of spike-specific TCRs targeting unmutated variant regions was nearly half. Recipients of two AZD1222 doses showed rising Spike-specific TCR breadth and depth. No day 14 peak samples; only post-peak repertoires were characterized.

V was clipped by 11 bases and J by 0 bases, with 10 bases between them. CDR1 is SGHVS, CDR2 FQNEAQ, per germline. CDR3 size: 13 residues. About this clone: Its specificity is not known.

This chain connects TRBV7-8 to TRBJ1-4; no definite D call. The TCR originated in an adult in good health. Here the sequenced sample was peripheral blood, taken on day 0 of AZD1222 vaccination. The CDR3 loop is CAGGDATNEKLFF. The CDR3 DNA reads TGTGCCGGCGGGGATGCAACTAATGAAAAACTGTTTTTT.